A single T cell receptor beta chain is shown here with its context. In the authors' methods: Amplification of reference gene primers was used by the study to estimate nucleated cell counts. Clones were sequenced by immunoSEQ multiplex PCR, and TCRdb holds only the in-frame ones, with some missing. From that table come the V and J calls and clone size; the DNA was used to work out D and trimming. The sample has about 390,000 clones, 80% to 90% seen once. The data were taken from a study of blood T cell repertoires in COVID-19. About the research overall: The United States, Italy and Spain were the sources of the acute and convalescent COVID-19 samples.

Germline V gene data show CDR1 as MDHEN and CDR2 as SYDVKM. CDR3 length equals 11 residues. The V end lost 5 bases, the J end lost 8 bases, and 7 bases lay between the germline ends. What was sequenced was PBMCs or T cells enriched from blood (not recorded which). The receptor's source is a woman aged 45 to 65 who had recovered from COVID-19. The chain joins TRBV28 to TRBJ2-1; perhaps TRBD2 as D (6 bases). CDR3 in DNA: TGTGCCAGCAGTGAGCGGGATGAGCAGTTCTTC. Translating gives CASSERDEQFF.